The 13 T cell receptor beta chains in this list originate from one sample, sequenced in a study of spatial heterogeneity in lung cancer (dated 2019 in TCRdb). Library preparation used 5' RACE. The instrument given in TCRdb is NextSeq 500. Clones were called with MiXCR by TCRdb after fastp trimmed the public reads at Q25, and only in-frame beta chains were retained. Each CDR3 protein appears once, grouped with its most common genes and DNA. The sample contains about 95,000 distinct CDR3 sequences, roughly 8.7% of them found a single time. 6.5% to 8.5% of the sample is taken by the ten largest. In the paper's terms, the time point label means: sample taken at primary tumor resection. Without any cell sorting, TCR sequencing was performed on whole RNA extracted either from tumor and nontumor lung tissue or from cryopreserved PBMC samples. Sample: PBMCs, taken at surgery. These receptors were taken from a male donor with early-stage non-small cell lung cancer.

This clonotype was counted at least ten times. The chain combines TRBV11-2 with TRBJ2-5; TRBD1 might be the D (6 bases). The CDR3 runs 14 residues. Germline V gives CDR1 SGHAT, CDR2 FQNNGV. With 4 bases removed from V and 0 bases from J, the gap between germline ends came to 9 bases. The CDR3 is CASSSWTDQETQYF. CDR3 DNA: TGTGCCAGCAGCTCTTGGACAGACCAAGAGACCCAGTACTTC.

Here the CDR3 reads CASSYGGLDEQYF. DNA of the CDR3: TGTGCCAGCAGTTACGGGGGACTCGACGAGCAGTACTTC. V usage is TRBV6-5 and J usage is TRBJ2-7; possibly TRBD2 for D (6 bases). From germline, CDR1 is MNHEY and CDR2 SVGAGI. With 2 bases removed from V and 5 bases from J, the gap between germline ends came to 10 bases. This CDR3 is 13 amino acids long.

This clonotype was picked up many times. The rearrangement uses TRBV6-2 or TRBV6-3 and TRBJ2-1; D possibly corresponds to TRBD1 (6 bases). The V gene lost 8 bases and the J gene lost 4 bases, with 9 bases spanning the gap. Germline CDR1 MNHEY, CDR2 SVGEGT. The CDR3 covers 12 residues. CDR3 in DNA: TGTGCCAGCGGGACATCGTACAATGAGCAGTTCTTC. Encoded protein: CASGTSYNEQFF.

This clonotype was detected many times. The chain links TRBV6-6 to TRBJ1-1; unclear D gene. The germline V gene encodes CDR1 MNHNY and CDR2 SVGAGI (reference sequence). The length of the CDR3 is 12 residues. Trimming removed 8 bases at V and 5 bases at J, with 12 bases between. The CDR3 sequence: CASSEIRTEAFF. The CDR3 DNA reads TGTGCCAGCTCCGAGATTAGGACTGAAGCTTTCTTT.

This clonotype has a count of ten or more. This sequence joins TRBV20-1 and TRBJ2-3; TRBD2 matches 8 bases. Germline CDR1 is DFQATT and CDR2 is SNEGSKA (reference sequence). The trim removed 5 bases at V and 2 bases at J, leaving 9 bases unmatched. The CDR3 is 15 residues long. The CDR3 DNA reads TGCAGTGCTCGGCCCTTAGCGGGACCCACAGATACGCAGTATTTT. It specifies CSARPLAGPTDTQYF.

This clonotype was counted at least ten times. The chain is built from TRBV19 and TRBJ2-2, with 10 bases matching TRBD2. CDR1 and CDR2 (germline): LNHDA, SQIVND (reference sequence). This CDR3 has 16 residues. The V segment lost 5 bases and the J segment 1 base; nucleotides outside the gene matches: 4. In DNA form, the CDR3 reads TGTGCCAGTAGTTTAAGGACTAGCGGGAACACCGGGGAGCTGTTTTTT. It encodes CASSLRTSGNTGELFF.

This clonotype was counted at least ten times. The chain combines TRBV6-2 or TRBV6-3 with TRBJ2-3; 9 nucleotides align to TRBD2. The junction had 5 bases not matched to a gene; V was cut back by 6 bases and J by 7 bases. Germline V gives CDR1 MNHEY, CDR2 SVGEGT. There are 13 residues in the CDR3. CDR3 DNA: TGTGCCAGCAGCCTAGCGGGGTCCAATACGCAGTATTTT. This sequence encodes CASSLAGSNTQYF.

At least ten counts were recorded for this clonotype. The chain recombines TRBV24-1 with TRBJ2-5; possibly TRBD1 for D (6 bases). The CDR3 covers 15 residues. Per the germline V gene, CDR1 is KGHDR and CDR2 is SFDVKD. V lost 2 bases to trimming and J lost 6 bases, with 15 bases between them. CDR3 sequence reads: CATSDSQGIQKTQYF. The CDR3 coding sequence is TGTGCCACCAGTGATTCACAGGGAATCCAGAAGACCCAGTACTTC.

The genes are TRBV10-3 and TRBJ2-5; D is possibly TRBD2 (5 bases). Germline V CDR1 and CDR2: ENHRY, SYGVKD. With 7 bases removed from V and 0 bases from J, the gap between germline ends came to 6 bases. The CDR3 spans 12 residues. CDR3 sequence: CAITGDQETQYF. The CDR3 DNA follows: TGTGCCATCACCGGGGACCAAGAGACCCAGTACTTC.

The chain combines TRBV7-3 with TRBJ2-3; 11 bases map to TRBD1. The germline CDR1 and CDR2 sequences are SGHTA and FQGTGA. V was clipped by 5 bases and J by 3 bases; unmatched bases: 7. The length of the CDR3 is 16 residues. CDR3 amino acids: CASSRTGGAMTDTQYF. The CDR3 DNA sequence: TGTGCCAGCAGCCGGACAGGGGGCGCCATGACAGATACGCAGTATTTT. Supplemented by reference TRBV7-3 and TRBJ2-3, the full variable domain reads GAGVSQTPSNKVTEKGKYVELRCDPISGHTALYWYRQSLGQGPEFLIYFQGTGAADDSGLPNDRFFAVRPEGSVSTLKIQRTERGDSAVYLCASSRTGGAMTDTQYFGPGTRLTVL.

The rearrangement uses TRBV4-3 and TRBJ2-1; D may match TRBD1 or TRBD2 (5 bases each). The CDR3 has 14 amino acids. V was shortened by 0 bases and J by 6 bases, with 9 bases between the two germline ends. Germline lookup yields CDR1 LGHNA and CDR2 YSLEER. CDR3: CASSQEGTSNEQFF. DNA of the CDR3: TGCGCCAGCAGCCAAGAAGGGACCTCCAATGAGCAGTTCTTC.

The rearrangement uses TRBV20-1 and TRBJ2-3; D not resolved. From germline, CDR1 is DFQATT and CDR2 SNEGSKA (reference sequence). V was trimmed by 5 bases and J by 5 bases, leaving 8 bases between them. This CDR3 spans 11 amino acids. Here the CDR3 reads CSAYPRDTQYF. The CDR3 DNA reads TGCAGTGCTTACCCCAGAGATACGCAGTATTTT.

This clonotype was seen a handful of times. The chain couples TRBV28 to TRBJ2-2; D may match TRBD1 or TRBD2 (6 bases each). There are 14 residues in the CDR3. V was cut by 3 bases and J by 3 bases, with 8 bases left in between. Germline assignment: CDR1 MDHEN and CDR2 SYDVKM. CDR3 sequence reads: CASSFRGHTGELFF. CDR3 DNA sequence: TGTGCCAGCAGTTTCCGGGGGCACACCGGGGAGCTGTTTTTT.